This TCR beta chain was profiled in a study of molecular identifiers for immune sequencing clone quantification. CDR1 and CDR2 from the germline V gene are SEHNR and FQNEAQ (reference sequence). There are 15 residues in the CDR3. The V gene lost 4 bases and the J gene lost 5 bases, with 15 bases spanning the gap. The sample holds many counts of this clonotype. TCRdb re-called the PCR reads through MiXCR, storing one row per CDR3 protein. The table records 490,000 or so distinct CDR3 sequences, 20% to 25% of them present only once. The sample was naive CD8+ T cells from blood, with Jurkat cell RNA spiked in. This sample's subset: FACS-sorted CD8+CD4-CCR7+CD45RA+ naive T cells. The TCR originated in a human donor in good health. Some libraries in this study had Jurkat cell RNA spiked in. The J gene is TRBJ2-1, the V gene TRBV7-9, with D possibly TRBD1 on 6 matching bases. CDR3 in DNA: TGTGCCAGCAGCTCAAGAATCCCAGGGGACAATGAGCAGTTCTTC. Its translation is CASSSRIPGDNEQFF.